A single sample is the source of the 4 T cell receptor beta chains below, sequenced in a study of blood T cell repertoires in COVID-19 (dated by TCRdb to 2018 to 2020). Libraries were built with the immunoSEQ multiplex PCR assay. Imported from immuneACCESS, the table was reduced by TCRdb to in-frame sequences with V and J called. These copies leave out some clones; in studies compared against another copy, an unresolved V gene accounts for under half, and the cause of the remainder is not known. The sample table holds approximately 140,000 clones, of which around 85% were seen once. The ten largest make up nearly 3% of the sample. Input material: peripheral blood. These TCRs come from a woman in her thirties or forties with active or convalescent COVID-19.

This clone occurred a few times. V is TRBV10-3 and J is TRBJ2-2; no reliable D call. Germline values: CDR1 ENHRY, CDR2 SYGVKD. This CDR3 contains 15 residues. Trimming stripped 1 base from V and 3 bases from J, with 9 bases between. The chain's CDR3 is CAISEYPPDTGELFF. Written as DNA, the CDR3 is TGTGCCATCAGTGAGTACCCCCCGGACACCGGGGAGCTGTTTTTT.

Note on this clone: The conserved phenylalanine or tryptophan normally closing the CDR3 is absent here, so this likely arose from a read error. The DNA is left out, because the CDR3 cannot be placed on it with certainty; the CDR3 is given as TCRdb lists it. The chain employs TRBV3-1 (or the pseudogene TRBV3-2) and TRBJ2-7; TRBD2 was called by the table and not checked on the DNA. Counting both end residues, the CDR3 totals 11 amino acids. Germline assignment: CDR1 LGHDT and CDR2 YNNKEL (reference sequence). CDR3 protein: CASRQGSGRTM.

J is TRBJ2-1 and V is TRBV19; 11 bases map to TRBD1. CDR3 length: 18 amino acids. CDR1 and CDR2 (germline): LNHDA, SQIVND (reference sequence). Losses at the gene ends were 5 bases for V and 1 base for J; bases not matched to a gene: 10. The CDR3: CASSPRRTGGVSYNEQFF. In DNA, the CDR3 is TGTGCCAGTAGTCCCCGTCGGACAGGGGGCGTTTCCTACAATGAGCAGTTCTTC.

V is TRBV11-3 and J is TRBJ1-6; D is ambiguous. The germline V gene has CDR1 SGHNT and CDR2 YENEEA. Between the trimmed V and J ends, which lost 2 bases and 8 bases, there was a span of 10 bases. The CDR3 loop spans 14 amino acids. CDR3 coding DNA: TGTGCCAGCAGCTTACGGGGTGTTGATTCACCCCTCCACTTT. It encodes CASSLRGVDSPLHF.